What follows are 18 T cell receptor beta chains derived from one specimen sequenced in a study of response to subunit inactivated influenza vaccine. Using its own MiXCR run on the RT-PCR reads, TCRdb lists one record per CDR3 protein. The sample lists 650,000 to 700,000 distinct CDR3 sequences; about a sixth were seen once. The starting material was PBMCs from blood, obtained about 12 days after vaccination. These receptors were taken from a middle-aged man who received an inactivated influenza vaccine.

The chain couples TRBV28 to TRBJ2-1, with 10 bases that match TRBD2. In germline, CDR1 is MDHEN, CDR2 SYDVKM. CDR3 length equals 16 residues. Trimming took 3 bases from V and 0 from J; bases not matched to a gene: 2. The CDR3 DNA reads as TGTGCCAGCAGTTTCGGACTAGCGGCCTCCTACAATGAGCAGTTCTTC. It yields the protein CASSFGLAASYNEQFF.

The CDR3: CASSLDVIPTSPLHF. The CDR3 bases are TGCGCCAGCAGCTTGGACGTAATCCCGACTTCACCCCTCCACTTT. The chain links TRBV5-1 to TRBJ1-6, with D hard to call. The CDR3 has 15 residues. Germline V CDR1 and CDR2: SGHRS, YFSETQ. Trimming stripped 0 bases from V and 9 bases from J, with 13 bases between.

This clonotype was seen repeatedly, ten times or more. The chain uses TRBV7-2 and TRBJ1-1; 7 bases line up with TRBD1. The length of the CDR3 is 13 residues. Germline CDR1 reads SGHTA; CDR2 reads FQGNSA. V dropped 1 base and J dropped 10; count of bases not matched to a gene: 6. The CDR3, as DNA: TGTGCCAGCAGCTTAGAACAGGGGCGCGGAGCTTTCTTT. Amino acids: CASSLEQGRGAFF.

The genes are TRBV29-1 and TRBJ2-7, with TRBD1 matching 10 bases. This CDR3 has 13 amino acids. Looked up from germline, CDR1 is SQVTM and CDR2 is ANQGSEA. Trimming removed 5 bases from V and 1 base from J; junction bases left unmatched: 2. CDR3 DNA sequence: TGCAGCGTTAAGGGACAGGGGTCCTACGAGCAGTACTTC. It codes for CSVKGQGSYEQYF.

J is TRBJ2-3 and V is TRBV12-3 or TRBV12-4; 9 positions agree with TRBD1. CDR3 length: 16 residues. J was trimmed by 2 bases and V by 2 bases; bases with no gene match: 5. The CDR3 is CASSLRWDRATDTQYF. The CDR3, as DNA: TGTGCCAGCAGTTTACGATGGGACAGGGCCACAGATACGCAGTATTTT.

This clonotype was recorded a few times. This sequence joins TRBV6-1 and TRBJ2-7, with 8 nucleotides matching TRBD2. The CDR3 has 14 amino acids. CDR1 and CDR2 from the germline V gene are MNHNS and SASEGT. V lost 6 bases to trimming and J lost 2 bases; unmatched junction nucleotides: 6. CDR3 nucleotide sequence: TGTGCCAGCAGACATCTAGCGGGCGCCTACGAGCAGTACTTC. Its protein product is CASRHLAGAYEQYF.

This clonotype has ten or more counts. For the CDR3, the DNA is TGCGCCAGCAGCTTGGAAGATAATGGCTACACCTTC. It translates to CASSLEDNGYTF. V and J are TRBV5-1 and TRBJ1-2; D remains unclear. CDR1 SGHRS and CDR2 YFSETQ come from the germline V gene. The V and J ends lost 0 bases and 6 bases respectively, with 6 bases between them. This CDR3 comprises 12 residues.

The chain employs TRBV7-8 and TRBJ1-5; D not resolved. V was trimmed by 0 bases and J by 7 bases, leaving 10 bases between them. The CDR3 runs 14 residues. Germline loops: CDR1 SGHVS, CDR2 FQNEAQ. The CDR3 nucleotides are TGTGCCAGCAGCTTAGCCCCCACCGGGCAGCCCCAGCATTTT. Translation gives CASSLAPTGQPQHF.

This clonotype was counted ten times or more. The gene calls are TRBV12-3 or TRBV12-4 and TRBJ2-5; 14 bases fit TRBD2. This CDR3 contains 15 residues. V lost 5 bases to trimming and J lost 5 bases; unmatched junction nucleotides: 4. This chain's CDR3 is CASSGLAGGLETQYF. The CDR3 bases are TGTGCCAGCAGTGGACTAGCGGGAGGATTGGAGACCCAGTACTTC.

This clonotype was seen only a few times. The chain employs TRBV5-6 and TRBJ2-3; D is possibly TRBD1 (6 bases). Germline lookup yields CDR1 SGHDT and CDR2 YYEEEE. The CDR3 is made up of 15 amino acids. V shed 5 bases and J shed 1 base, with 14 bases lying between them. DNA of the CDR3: TGTGCCAGCAGATCCCACAGGGAAGGCACAGATACGCAGTATTTT. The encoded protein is CASRSHREGTDTQYF.

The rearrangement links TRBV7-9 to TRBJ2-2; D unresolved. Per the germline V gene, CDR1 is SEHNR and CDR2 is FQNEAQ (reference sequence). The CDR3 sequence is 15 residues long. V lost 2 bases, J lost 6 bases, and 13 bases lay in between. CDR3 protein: CASSLLRREAGELFF. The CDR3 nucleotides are TGTGCCAGCAGCTTACTCAGACGCGAAGCCGGGGAGCTGTTTTTT. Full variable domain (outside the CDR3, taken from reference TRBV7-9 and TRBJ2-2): DTGVSQNPRHKITKRGQNVTFRCDPISEHNRLYWYRQTLGQGPEFLTYFQNEAQLEKSRLLSDRFSAERPKGSFSTLEIQRTEQGDSAMYLCASSLLRREAGELFFGEGSRLTVL.

The chain's CDR3 is CSAPRGGVQETQYF. CDR3 in DNA: TGCAGTGCGCCGAGAGGCGGGGTTCAAGAGACCCAGTACTTC. The chain is built from TRBV20-1 and TRBJ2-5; tentatively, D is TRBD2 (6 bases). Germline assignment: CDR1 DFQATT and CDR2 SNEGSKA (reference sequence). Trimming took off 6 bases at V and 2 bases at J, with 16 bases between the two ends. CDR3 size: 14 residues.

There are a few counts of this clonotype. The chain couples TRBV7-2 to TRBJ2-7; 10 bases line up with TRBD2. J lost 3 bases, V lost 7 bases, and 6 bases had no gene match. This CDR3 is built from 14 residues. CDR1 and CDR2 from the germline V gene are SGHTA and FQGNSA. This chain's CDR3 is CASKKKREGYEQYF. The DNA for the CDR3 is TGTGCCAGCAAGAAAAAGCGGGAGGGCTACGAGCAGTACTTC.

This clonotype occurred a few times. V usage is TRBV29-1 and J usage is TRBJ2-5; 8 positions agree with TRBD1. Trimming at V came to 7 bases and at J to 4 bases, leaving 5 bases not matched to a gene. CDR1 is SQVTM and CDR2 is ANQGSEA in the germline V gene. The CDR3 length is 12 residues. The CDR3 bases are TGCAGCGGTGGACAGGGCTCAGAGACCCAGTACTTC. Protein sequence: CSGGQGSETQYF.

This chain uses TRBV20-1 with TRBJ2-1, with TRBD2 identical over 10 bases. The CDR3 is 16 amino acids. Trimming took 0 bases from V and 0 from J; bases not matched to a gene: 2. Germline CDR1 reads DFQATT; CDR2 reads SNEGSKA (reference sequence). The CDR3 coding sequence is TGCAGTGCTAGAGAACCTAGCGGGAGCTCCTACAATGAGCAGTTCTTC. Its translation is CSAREPSGSSYNEQFF.

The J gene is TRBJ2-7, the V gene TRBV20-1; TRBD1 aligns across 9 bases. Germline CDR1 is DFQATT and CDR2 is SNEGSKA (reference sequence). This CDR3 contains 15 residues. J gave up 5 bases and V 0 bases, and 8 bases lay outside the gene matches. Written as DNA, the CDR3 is TGCAGTGCTAGAGAACCGGGACAGGGCCCCAACGAGCAGTACTTC. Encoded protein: CSAREPGQGPNEQYF.

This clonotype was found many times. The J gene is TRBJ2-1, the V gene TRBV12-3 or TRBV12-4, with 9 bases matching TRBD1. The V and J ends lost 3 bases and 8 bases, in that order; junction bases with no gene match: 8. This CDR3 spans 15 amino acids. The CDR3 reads CASSFEDRGGHEQFF. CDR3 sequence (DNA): TGTGCCAGCAGTTTCGAGGACAGGGGAGGGCATGAGCAGTTCTTC.

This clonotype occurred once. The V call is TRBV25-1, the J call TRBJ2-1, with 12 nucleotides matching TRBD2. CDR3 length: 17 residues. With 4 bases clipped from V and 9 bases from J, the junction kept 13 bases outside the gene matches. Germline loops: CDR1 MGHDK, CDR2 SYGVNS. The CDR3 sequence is CASSGRLAGDPQAEQFF. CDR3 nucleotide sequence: TGTGCCAGCAGTGGGCGACTAGCGGGGGACCCGCAGGCTGAGCAGTTCTTC. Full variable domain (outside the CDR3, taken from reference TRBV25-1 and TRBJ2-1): EADIYQTPRYLVIGTGKKITLECSQTMGHDKMYWYQQDPGMELHLIHYSYGVNSTEKGDLSSESTVSRIRTEHFPLTLESARPSHTSQYLCASSGRLAGDPQAEQFFGPGTRLTVL.